This T cell receptor beta chain was recovered during a study of vaccination effects on CD4 cells after COVID-19. Study-level results: There were few convalescent patients in the study and no early post-infection timepoints.

Using viral peptide pools, the ViraFEST assay grew out antigen-specific CD4+ T cells prior to sequencing. The culture ran for 10 days before CD4+ T cells were isolated. Prior SARS-CoV-2 infection was absent in the vaccine recipients, as shown by negative nucleocapsid antibodies. Cultures got half-medium changes with IL-2 on days 3 and 7. The CDR3 is 17 residues long. Germline CDR1 is SEHNR and CDR2 is FQNEAQ (reference sequence). Trimming removed 2 bases at V and 8 bases at J, with 21 bases between. Concerning this clone itself: What it binds is unknown.

The repertoire was sequenced with immunoSEQ multiplex PCR; TCRdb's copy has only in-frame clones and lacks some. The sample yields fewer than 30,000 clones, more than 60% seen once. V gene TRBV7-9 combines with J gene TRBJ1-4; D gene uncertain. Specimen: CD4+ T cells from PBMCs cultured with SARS-CoV-2 spike peptides, collected before COVID-19 vaccination. This clonotype originated in a human donor who received a COVID-19 vaccine. The CDR3 reads CASSLSVTRAVGEKLFF. DNA of the CDR3: TGTGCCAGCAGCTTATCCGTCACACGGGCGGTCGGGGAAAAACTGTTTTTT.